The 30 T cell receptor beta chains given below trace back to one sample, sequenced in a study of blood T cell repertoires in COVID-19. Sequenced by immunoSEQ multiplex PCR; TCRdb stores in-frame clones only, minus some. Counted here are roughly 250,000 clones, approximately 85% occurring once; the ten biggest clones make up 0.87%. The specimen sequenced was peripheral blood. The source is a human donor with COVID-19, enrolled during active disease. The donor label of this sample is uncertain.

The chain links TRBV30 to TRBJ2-7; the match to TRBD2 covers 12 bases. With 7 bases clipped from V and 1 base from J, the junction kept 14 bases outside the gene matches. The CDR3 runs to 17 residues. Germline V gene data show CDR1 as GTSNPN and CDR2 as SVGIG (reference sequence). CDR3 amino acids: CALIPLGLAGASYEQYF. DNA for the CDR3: TGTGCCTTGATCCCTTTGGGACTAGCGGGCGCTTCCTACGAGCAGTACTTC.

The rearrangement links TRBV10-3 to TRBJ1-4; D might be TRBD1 (5 bases). Trimming stripped 1 base from V and 2 bases from J, with 11 bases between. This CDR3 contains 16 residues. The V gene's germline CDR1 is ENHRY and CDR2 SYGVKD. CDR3 amino acids: CAISEWGGATNEKLFF. DNA for the CDR3: TGTGCCATCAGTGAGTGGGGGGGAGCGACTAATGAAAAACTGTTTTTT.

This clone was observed a single time. The chain employs TRBV18 and TRBJ1-1; 7 bases line up with TRBD1. Losses at the gene ends were 3 bases for V and 2 bases for J; bases not matched to a gene: 6. This CDR3 has 15 residues. Germline CDR1 KGHSH, CDR2 LQKENI. The CDR3 DNA reads TGTGCCAGCTCACCGCTCGGGACAGAAAACACTGAAGCTTTCTTT. Translation: CASSPLGTENTEAFF.

The rearrangement uses TRBV7-6 and TRBJ2-2; no firm D call. Between the trimmed V and J ends, which lost 4 bases and 0 bases, there was a span of 9 bases. The germline V gene has CDR1 SGHVS and CDR2 FNYEAQ. The CDR3 extends over 15 amino acids. CDR3 coding DNA: TGTGCCAGCAGCTATTCAAGCGCGAACACCGGGGAGCTGTTTTTT. Its translation is CASSYSSANTGELFF.

This rearrangement joins TRBV3-1 (or the pseudogene TRBV3-2) to TRBJ1-2; tentatively, D is TRBD1 (6 bases). The CDR3 extends over 14 amino acids. V was clipped by 1 base and J by 7 bases, with 13 bases between them. Germline V gives CDR1 LGHDT, CDR2 YNNKEL (reference sequence). CDR3 amino acids: CASSQGGGHVGYTF. CDR3 nucleotide sequence: TGTGCCAGCAGCCAAGGAGGGGGTCACGTTGGCTACACCTTC.

This chain joins TRBV14 and TRBJ2-5; D remains unclear. The CDR3 runs to 17 residues. CDR1 is SGHDN and CDR2 is FVKESK in the germline V gene. The V end lost 3 bases, the J end lost 2 bases, and 19 bases lay between the germline ends. This CDR3 is CASSHQLKPLSQETQYF. The CDR3 nucleotides are TGTGCCAGCAGCCATCAGTTAAAACCGCTGTCACAAGAGACCCAGTACTTC.

This chain uses TRBV9 with TRBJ1-3; D is unclear. CDR3 size: 16 residues. Between the trimmed V and J ends, which lost 4 bases and 0 bases, there was a span of 14 bases. From germline, CDR1 is SGDLS and CDR2 YYNGEE. The CDR3: CASSPRTGSSGNTIYF. The CDR3 bases are TGTGCCAGCAGCCCCCGGACGGGAAGCTCTGGAAACACCATATATTTT.

This clone was counted between two and nine times. The chain employs TRBV6-2 or TRBV6-3 and TRBJ2-3; 8 bases match TRBD2. V was pared by 0 bases and J by 0 bases, with 2 bases of the junction left unmatched. CDR1 is MNHEY, CDR2 SVGEGT, per germline. The CDR3 is 16 amino acids. For the CDR3, the DNA is TGTGCCAGCAGTTACTCGGCGGGGGGAAGCACAGATACGCAGTATTTT. Protein: CASSYSAGGSTDTQYF.

Ten or more counts support this clone. The chain uses TRBV28 and TRBJ1-6, with D perhaps matching TRBD1 (5 bases). The ends were cut back, 8 bases at V and 5 bases at J, with 19 bases in the middle. Germline CDR1 MDHEN, CDR2 SYDVKM. This CDR3 contains 16 residues. The CDR3 nucleotides are TGTGCCAGCTTTTGGGGGGGGAAATTGAATAATTCACCCCTCCACTTT. Translation: CASFWGGKLNNSPLHF.

The chain carries TRBV5-4 and TRBJ2-7; 7 bases align to TRBD2. Germline V gene lookup returns CDR1 SGHNT and CDR2 YYREEE (reference sequence). The CDR3 extends over 14 amino acids. The ends lost 0 bases at V and 3 bases at J; junction bases unmatched: 3. CDR3 amino acids: CASSLGPSGYEQYF. Written as DNA, the CDR3 is TGTGCCAGCAGCTTGGGTCCTAGCGGCTACGAGCAGTACTTC.

There are a few counts of this clone. Written as DNA, the CDR3 is TGTGCCAGTAGTATTAGAGGGACAGGGAGGGACCACGAGCAGTACTTC. Translated, it gives CASSIRGTGRDHEQYF. The chain couples TRBV19 to TRBJ2-7, with 9 positions matching TRBD1. The CDR3 has 16 residues. The germline CDR1 and CDR2 sequences are LNHDA and SQIVND (reference sequence). Trimming at V came to 3 bases and at J to 5 bases, leaving 11 bases not matched to a gene. The complete variable domain, with remaining parts taken from reference TRBV19 and TRBJ2-7, reads DGGITQSPKYLFRKEGQNVTLSCEQNLNHDAMYWYRQDPGQGLRLIYYSQIVNDFQKGDIAEGYSVSREKKESFPLTVTSAQKNPTAFYLCASSIRGTGRDHEQYFGPGTRLTVT.

The J gene is TRBJ1-5, the V gene TRBV6-6; 7 bases line up with TRBD1. The junction had 5 bases not matched to a gene; V was cut back by 8 bases and J by 1 base. This CDR3 comprises 14 residues. Germline loops: CDR1 MNHNY, CDR2 SVGAGI (reference sequence). The CDR3 here is CASLTGESNQPQHF. The CDR3 DNA follows: TGTGCCAGCCTCACAGGGGAAAGCAATCAGCCCCAGCATTTT.

The chain has TRBV6-6 and TRBJ1-4; TRBD1 agrees at 9 bases. Germline V gene data show CDR1 as MNHNY and CDR2 as SVGAGI (reference sequence). The length of the CDR3 is 15 residues. The V gene end was trimmed by 2 bases and the J gene end by 7 bases; junction bases not matched to a gene: 5. This CDR3 reads CASSYTGQGLEKLFF. CDR3 DNA: TGTGCCAGCAGTTACACGGGACAGGGACTTGAAAAACTGTTTTTT.

The chain employs TRBV14 and TRBJ2-1; unclear D gene. Germline V gene sequence: CDR1 SGHDN, CDR2 FVKESK. There are 13 residues in the CDR3. Trimming took 2 bases from V and 4 from J, leaving 6 bases between them. CDR3 loop: CASSQQVYNEQFF. DNA of the CDR3: TGTGCCAGCAGCCAACAGGTGTACAATGAGCAGTTCTTC. The complete variable domain, with remaining parts taken from reference TRBV14 and TRBJ2-1, reads EAGVTQFPSHSVIEKGQTVTLRCDPISGHDNLYWYRRVMGKEIKFLLHFVKESKQDESGMPNNRFLAERTGGTYSTLKVQPAELEDSGVYFCASSQQVYNEQFFGPGTRLTVL.

The chain carries TRBV11-2 and TRBJ1-4; 7 bases match TRBD1. V was clipped by 5 bases and J by 3 bases; unmatched bases: 6. CDR1 is SGHAT, CDR2 FQNNGV, per germline. CDR3 length: 15 amino acids. The CDR3, as DNA: TGTGCCAGCAGCCCAGGGGGGTACGCTAATGAAAAACTGTTTTTT. Translated: CASSPGGYANEKLFF.

The J gene is TRBJ2-5, the V gene TRBV9; 8 bases map to TRBD2. Germline CDR1 reads SGDLS; CDR2 reads YYNGEE. The CDR3 is made up of 15 amino acids. Germline trimming cut 0 bases from V and 6 bases from J; bases unmatched to any gene: 7. This CDR3 reads CASSVEDGRAKTQYF. CDR3 nucleotides: TGTGCCAGCAGCGTAGAGGACGGGAGGGCGAAGACCCAGTACTTC.

This chain joins TRBV9 and TRBJ1-2; 7 nucleotides match TRBD1. The ends lost 3 bases at V and 4 bases at J; junction bases unmatched: 6. This CDR3 comprises 14 residues. Germline V gene lookup returns CDR1 SGDLS and CDR2 YYNGEE. The CDR3 nucleotides are TGTGCCAGCAGCGCAGGGGACAGAAGCTATGGCTACACCTTC. This translates into CASSAGDRSYGYTF. Together with reference TRBV9 and TRBJ1-2, the CDR3 gives the full variable domain: DSGVTQTPKHLITATGQRVTLRCSPRSGDLSVYWYQQSLDQGLQFLIQYYNGEERAKGNILERFSAQQFPDLHSELNLSSLELGDSALYFCASSAGDRSYGYTFGSGTRLTVV.

This CDR3 reads CASSITRGPYNEQFF. CDR3 nucleotides: TGTGCCAGTAGTATAACCAGGGGGCCCTACAATGAGCAGTTCTTC. The chain uses TRBV19 and TRBJ2-1, with 8 bases aligning to TRBD1. The CDR3 contains 15 residues. Germline V gene sequence: CDR1 LNHDA, CDR2 SQIVND (reference sequence). V shed 2 bases and J 2 bases; nucleotides not matched to a gene: 2.

This chain links TRBV7-2 with TRBJ2-5; 8 nucleotides agree with TRBD2. Per the germline V gene, CDR1 is SGHTA and CDR2 is FQGNSA. The CDR3 covers 17 residues. After removal of 3 bases from V and 2 bases from J, the junction contained 11 bases not matched to a gene. CDR3 protein: CASSLGLGGGHQETQYF. As DNA, the CDR3 is TGTGCCAGCAGCTTGGGGCTCGGGGGGGGCCATCAAGAGACCCAGTACTTC.

This chain joins TRBV9 and TRBJ1-2; 10 positions match TRBD1. V gave up 4 bases and J gave up 8 bases; unmatched junction bases: 5. Germline CDR1 and CDR2: SGDLS and YYNGEE. The CDR3 loop spans 13 amino acids. CDR3: CASSPRTGGGYTF. CDR3 DNA: TGTGCCAGCAGCCCCCGGACAGGGGGAGGCTACACCTTC.

The chain has TRBV7-6 and TRBJ2-1; 11 nucleotides match TRBD2. Germline lookup yields CDR1 SGHVS and CDR2 FNYEAQ. The ends lost 6 bases at V and 6 bases at J; junction bases unmatched: 13. The CDR3 totals 17 residues. CDR3 nucleotides: TGTGCCAGCAGACGGGACGCCGGACTAGCGGGTACCAATGAGCAGTTCTTC. Translating gives CASRRDAGLAGTNEQFF.

CDR3 sequence: CASRVSPLRADTQYF. CDR3 sequence (DNA): TGTGCCAGCAGAGTATCCCCACTGCGGGCAGATACGCAGTATTTT. This chain links TRBV9 with TRBJ2-3, with a weak D call TRBD2 (5 bases). This CDR3 has 15 residues. Trimming stripped 5 bases from V and 4 bases from J, with 17 bases between. The germline gives CDR1 SGDLS, CDR2 YYNGEE.

This chain connects TRBV29-1 to TRBJ2-3; 9 nucleotides match TRBD1. The V segment lost 2 bases and the J segment 4 bases; nucleotides outside the gene matches: 10. Germline lookup yields CDR1 SQVTM and CDR2 ANQGSEA. This CDR3 contains 16 residues. The CDR3 DNA is TGCAGCGTTGAAACCCCGCGGACAGGGGAGCCAGATACGCAGTATTTT. This translates into CSVETPRTGEPDTQYF.

About this clone: At one boundary the junction diverges from the germline segment, which might be a read error. V gene TRBV7-7 combines with J gene TRBJ2-5; 10 bases agree with TRBD2. The V gene's germline CDR1 is SSHAT and CDR2 FNYEAQ (reference sequence). The CDR3 has 16 amino acids. For the CDR3, the DNA is TGTGCTAGCAGCTTAGTCCTAGCGGGAGAGGCAGAGACCCAGTACTTC. Protein: CASSLVLAGEAETQYF.

The chain uses TRBV27 and TRBJ1-2; D perhaps matches TRBD1 (6 bases). Trimming cost V 6 bases and J 8 bases, with 16 bases left between them. The germline V gene encodes CDR1 MNHEY and CDR2 SMNVEV (reference sequence). CDR3 length: 13 amino acids. Here the CDR3 reads CASRQGGGVGYTF. In nucleotides, the CDR3 is TGTGCCAGCAGACAGGGAGGGGGAGTCGGCTACACCTTC.

DNA for the CDR3: TGTGCCAGCAGCCAAGAGGACAGGGGTTTGGAAAAACTGTTTTTT. Encoded protein: CASSQEDRGLEKLFF. The chain links TRBV4-2 to TRBJ1-4; 9 bases line up with TRBD1. J gave up 8 bases and V 0 bases, and 4 bases lay outside the gene matches. This CDR3 contains 15 residues. CDR1 is LGHNA and CDR2 is YNFKEQ in the germline V gene.

The chain uses TRBV7-2 and TRBJ2-5; D is possibly TRBD2 (5 bases). The length of the CDR3 is 15 residues. V was cut by 3 bases and J by 3 bases, with 14 bases left in between. Looked up from germline, CDR1 is SGHTA and CDR2 is FQGNSA. The CDR3 reads CASSFVGSAEETQYF. In nucleotides, the CDR3 is TGTGCCAGCAGCTTCGTTGGGTCAGCGGAAGAGACCCAGTACTTC.

The chain employs TRBV11-2 and TRBJ1-1, with 7 positions matching TRBD1. The CDR3 covers 14 residues. Germline-derived CDR1 and CDR2 are SGHAT and FQNNGV. V lost 3 bases, J lost 4 bases, and 5 bases stayed unmatched. CDR3 DNA: TGTGCCAGCAGCTTTAACAGGGGAGGCACTGAAGCTTTCTTT. It codes for CASSFNRGGTEAFF.

The rearrangement uses TRBV12-3 or TRBV12-4 and TRBJ2-2; D not certain. This CDR3 region has 11 residues. V gave up 6 bases and J gave up 8 bases, with 7 bases separating them. CDR3 loop: CASSATGELFF. The CDR3 DNA follows: TGTGCCAGCAGCGCCACTGGGGAGCTGTTTTTT.

The rearrangement links TRBV7-3 to TRBJ2-7; 7 bases are a match to TRBD1. The germline CDR1 and CDR2 sequences are SGHTA and FQGTGA. This CDR3 contains 14 residues. After removal of 5 bases from V and 1 base from J, the junction contained 5 bases not matched to a gene. The CDR3 loop is CASSPPGQSYEQYF. CDR3 DNA: TGTGCCAGCAGCCCCCCGGGACAGTCCTACGAGCAGTACTTC. Based on the CDR3 plus reference TRBV7-3 and TRBJ2-7, the full variable domain is GAGVSQTPSNKVTEKGKYVELRCDPISGHTALYWYRQSLGQGPEFLIYFQGTGAADDSGLPNDRFFAVRPEGSVSTLKIQRTERGDSAVYLCASSPPGQSYEQYFGPGTRLTVT.